Listed below are T cell receptor beta chains from one sample, sequenced in a study of blood T cell repertoires in COVID-19. Repertoires were generated with immunoSEQ multiplex PCR, while TCRdb's copy carries only in-frame clones and drops some. The data show approximately 200,000 clones, 65% to 90% seen once. Sequences were obtained from peripheral blood. These receptors originate from a woman aged 45 to 65 with acute or convalescent COVID-19. Both conserved end residues are part of each CDR3. Each record gives: V gene, CDR3 length, clone size, D gene, J gene, CDR3 DNA, CDR3 protein. D genes are given only for firm matches. Rows may omit the clone size; those that give it use once, few, many or a size class.

>TRBV30|13|.|TRBD1|TRBJ1-2
TGTGCCGGGACAGGACAGGGTGACTATGGCTACACCTTC
CAGTGQGDYGYTF
>TRBV7-2|14|.|.|TRBJ1-4
TGTGCCAGCAGCTCGACAGGTTTAGATGAAAAACTGTTTTTT
CASSSTGLDEKLFF
>TRBV24-1|14|few|.|TRBJ1-5
TGTGCCACCAGTGATAGTAACAGGGATCAGCCCCAGCATTTT
CATSDSNRDQPQHF
>TRBV20-1|11|.|TRBD1|TRBJ2-3
TGCGTGACAGGGGAAGAAGATACGCAGTATTTT
CVTGEEDTQYF
>TRBV19|13|.|.|TRBJ2-7
TGTGCCAGTAGTATAAGGGGGTACCACGAGCAGTACTTC
CASSIRGYHEQYF
>TRBV18|14|.|TRBD1|TRBJ2-5
TGTGCCAGCTCTCCCCGACAGGGTCGAGAGACCCAGTACTTC
CASSPRQGRETQYF
>TRBV2|14|.|.|TRBJ2-5
TGTGCCAGCAGTTTCTTGTTATTACAAGAGACCCAGTACTTC
CASSFLLLQETQYF
>TRBV5-4|19|.|TRBD2|TRBJ2-2
TGTGCCAGCAGGGGGGGGACCGGGACTAGCGGGGCTGGGACCGGGGAGCTGTTTTTT
CASRGGTGTSGAGTGELFF
>TRBV5-5|12|.|.|TRBJ2-7
TGTGCCAGCAGCTCTAGGGGACTCGAGCAGTACTTC
CASSSRGLEQYF
>TRBV3-1/TRBV3-2|14|.|.|TRBJ2-7
TGTGCCAGCAGCCTTGGCCAGGGAAACTACGAGCAGTACTTC
CASSLGQGNYEQYF
>TRBV11-3|13|.|.|TRBJ2-5
TGTGCCAGCAGCTATGACGGAGAAGAGACCCAGTACTTC
CASSYDGEETQYF
>TRBV28|16|.|.|TRBJ2-1
TGTGCCAGCACCCCTCCGACTCGTAGCTCCTACAATGAGCAGTTCTTC
CASTPPTRSSYNEQFF
>TRBV20-1|11|once|.|TRBJ1-1
TGCAGTGCTAGATGGCAGGGTGAAGCTTTCTTT
CSARWQGEAFF
>TRBV7-2|14|once|TRBD1|TRBJ2-1
TGTGCCAGCAGCTTAGAACAGGGGGTTGGCGAGCAGTTCTTC
CASSLEQGVGEQFF
>TRBV28|16|.|TRBD1|TRBJ1-2
TGTGCCAGCAGCCTTATGGCAGGGGGCCGGGACTATGGCTACACCTTC
CASSLMAGGRDYGYTF
>TRBV5-1|15|.|TRBD2|TRBJ2-2
TGCGCCAGCTCGGTGAGCCCGGGGGGAACCGGGGAGCTGTTTTTT
CASSVSPGGTGELFF
>TRBV27|14|.|TRBD2|TRBJ2-3
TGTGCCAGCACGGCTAGCGGGGGGAAATATACGCAGTATTTT
CASTASGGKYTQYF
>TRBV5-1|16|.|TRBD2|TRBJ2-1
TGCGCCAGCAGCTTGGCCTTGGCGGGGGGGCTTGATGAGCAGTTCTTC
CASSLALAGGLDEQFF
>TRBV6-1|14|.|.|TRBJ1-3
TGTGCCAGCAGTGAAAGCGTCTCTGGAAACACCATATATTTT
CASSESVSGNTIYF
>TRBV11-1|12|.|.|TRBJ1-1
TGTGCCAGCAGCCCCAGAGGTTCTGAAGCTTTCTTT
CASSPRGSEAFF
>TRBV9|15|.|TRBD1|TRBJ1-5
TGTGCCAGCAGTGCAGGGGGCAGGAGCAATCAGCCCCAGCATTTT
CASSAGGRSNQPQHF
>TRBV28|16|.|.|TRBJ1-5
TGTGCCAGCAGTGTCGCAGTGGGAGCTAGCAATCAGCCCCAGCATTTT
CASSVAVGASNQPQHF
>TRBV7-2|15|.|.|TRBJ1-5
TGTGCCAGCAGCTTAGGAGGGGGTCGCAATCAGCCCCAGCATTTT
CASSLGGGRNQPQHF
>TRBV20-1|16|.|TRBD2|TRBJ2-1
TGCAGTGCTAGTAGTTGGGGGAGGGCCCTCCACAATGAGCAGTTCTTC
CSASSWGRALHNEQFF
>TRBV9|17|.|.|TRBJ1-1
TGTGCCAGCAGCGTTCGGACGGAGGGTCTTATGAACACTGAAGCTTTCTTT
CASSVRTEGLMNTEAFF
>TRBV28|17|.|.|TRBJ2-2
TGTGCCAGCAGTTGGAGCCATAGCGGAGAGAACACCGGGGAGCTGTTTTTT
CASSWSHSGENTGELFF
>TRBV15|14|.|.|TRBJ1-5
TGTGCCACCACCCAACATAAACGGGATCAGCCCCAGCATTTT
CATTQHKRDQPQHF
>TRBV2|19|.|TRBD2|TRBJ2-1
TGTGCCAGCAGTGAAAGGACGGGACTAGCGGTCACCCGGATCAAAGAGCAGTTCTTC
CASSERTGLAVTRIKEQFF
>TRBV19|14|.|.|TRBJ2-7
TGTGCCAGTAGTATTTCAGGGTTGCCCTACGAGCAGTACTTC
CASSISGLPYEQYF
>TRBV19|16|.|.|TRBJ1-6
TGTGCCAGTAGTATAGCACAGGCTACCTATAATTCACCCCTCCACTTT
CASSIAQATYNSPLHF
>TRBV29-1|13|.|.|TRBJ1-3
TGCAGCGCCCGACAGGCCTCTGGAAACACCATATATTTT
CSARQASGNTIYF
>TRBV6-5|14|.|.|TRBJ1-2
TGTGCCAGCAGTTACGCGGGACTGAGCTATGGCTACACCTTC
CASSYAGLSYGYTF
>TRBV5-6|15|.|TRBD2|TRBJ2-2
TGTGCCAGCATCATAGCGGGAGGGCCTTCCGGGGAGCTGTTTTTT
CASIIAGGPSGELFF
>TRBV11-1|13|.|.|TRBJ2-7
TGTGCCAGCAGCTTAGCCGGGAGCTACGAGCAGTACTTC
CASSLAGSYEQYF
>TRBV7-2|15|.|TRBD2|TRBJ2-5
TGTGCCAGCAGCGGGACTAGCGGGAGTAGGGTGACCCAGTACTTC
CASSGTSGSRVTQYF
>TRBV18|14|.|.|TRBJ2-5
TGTGCCAGCTCACCACCGCAGGGCCAAGAGACCCAGTACTTC
CASSPPQGQETQYF
>TRBV7-2|16|.|.|TRBJ2-5
TGTGCCAGCAGCCCTATAGGGGCAGGGGTTGGAGAGACCCAGTACTTC
CASSPIGAGVGETQYF
>TRBV28|14|.|TRBD1|TRBJ1-1
TGTGCCAGCAGTTCAGGACAGGGCGGGACTGAAGCTTTCTTT
CASSSGQGGTEAFF
>TRBV12-3/TRBV12-4|13|.|.|TRBJ1-4
TGTGCCAGCAGTAACAGGCCCCGGGAAAAACTGTTTTTT
CASSNRPREKLFF
>TRBV5-4|16|.|TRBD2|TRBJ2-1
TGTGCCAGCAGCTCCGCCACTAGCGGGGGGGGGTATGAGCAGTTCTTC
CASSSATSGGGYEQFF
>TRBV7-2|14|.|.|TRBJ2-3
TGTGCCAGCAGGAAGAACCTATTCACAGATACGCAGTATTTT
CASRKNLFTDTQYF
>TRBV7-2|13|.|.|TRBJ1-6
TGTGCCAGCAGTTGGACAGAGCTTTCACCCCTCCACTTT
CASSWTELSPLHF
>TRBV5-1|15|.|TRBD2|TRBJ2-1
TGCGCCAGCAGCCATAGCGGGACCCATCCCAATGAGCAGTTCTTC
CASSHSGTHPNEQFF
>TRBV7-2|16|.|.|TRBJ2-5
TGTGCCAGCAGTAAACCCGGGGTACGTGGGGAAGAGACCCAGTACTTC
CASSKPGVRGEETQYF
>TRBV5-1|15|.|.|TRBJ1-1
TGCGCCAGCAGCTTGGTTGCTTTCCGGGACACTGAAGCTTTCTTT
CASSLVAFRDTEAFF
>TRBV9|15|.|TRBD2|TRBJ2-2
TGTGCCAGCAGCGTGGGACTAGCGAACACCGGGGAGCTGTTTTTT
CASSVGLANTGELFF
>TRBV6-5|13|.|TRBD2|TRBJ2-3
TGTGCCAGCAGGGCAGCGGGGACAGATACGCAGTATTTT
CASRAAGTDTQYF
>TRBV6-4|17|.|.|TRBJ1-4
TGTGCCAGCAGTGACTCGACGCAGGCCGCAACTAATGAAAAACTGTTTTTT
CASSDSTQAATNEKLFF
>TRBV19|17|.|TRBD2|TRBJ2-1
TGTGCCAGTAGTATATCGATGACTAGCGGGGGGTACAATGAGCAGTTCTTC
CASSISMTSGGYNEQFF
>TRBV6-5|10|.|.|TRBJ1-1
TGTGCCAGCAGAGCTACTAAAGCTTTCTTT
CASRATKAFF
>TRBV7-2|12|.|.|TRBJ2-7
TGTGCCAGCAGCTACGACTGGCGGGAGCAGTACTTC
CASSYDWREQYF
>TRBV5-8|17|.|.|TRBJ2-5
TGTGCCAGCAGCTTGAACAAGCGATCGGGTTATCAAGAGACCCAGTACTTC
CASSLNKRSGYQETQYF
>TRBV2|15|.|.|TRBJ2-1
TGTGCCAGCAGTGGGGGGCAGGGAACACACAATGAGCAGTTCTTC
CASSGGQGTHNEQFF